This T cell receptor beta chain was documented in a study of blood T cell repertoires in COVID-19. Across the whole study: Whether acute or convalescent, the COVID-19 samples came from the United States, Italy and Spain. PBMCs, B-cell-depleted T cells, or T cells provided the cDNA or gDNA that made up the material.

How the authors handled the data: Amplifying reference gene primers gave estimates of nucleated cell counts. Produced via immunoSEQ multiplex PCR; TCRdb's table is partial and in-frame only. The V and J calls and clone size are taken from that table; D and trimming were inferred from the DNA. The sample has roughly 68,000 clones; 80% to 90% are singletons. Seattle researchers signed up patients amid active infection and tracked them longitudinally. The source material was peripheral blood. The sequence derives from a woman aged 55-70 years with COVID-19, enrolled during active disease.

The CDR3 DNA reads as TGTGCCGCGCGGGCGGGGGGGTCCGATGAACTGTTTTTT. Amino acid sequence: CAARAGGSDELFF. The chain employs TRBV10-3 and TRBJ1-4; possible D gene TRBD1, 5 bases. The germline V gene encodes CDR1 ENHRY and CDR2 SYGVKD. Trimming cost V 11 bases and J 12 bases, with 22 bases left between them. CDR3 length: 13 amino acids.